A selection of T cell receptor beta chains follows, all from one sample in a study of blood T cell repertoires in COVID-19. Repertoires were generated with immunoSEQ multiplex PCR, while TCRdb's copy carries only in-frame clones and drops some. This sample has 95,000 to 120,000 clones, with around 85% found just once. The sequenced sample consisted of peripheral blood. The receptors were gathered from a human donor in a cohort sampled during active COVID-19. Each CDR3 is given with its conserved first and last residue. D genes are given only for firm matches. Expanded clones get a size class; other rows say once, few or many, or leave the size out.

TRBV15	TRBJ2-3	NA	TRBD2	CATSRDYSGADTQYF	TGTGCCACCAGCAGAGATTACAGCGGGGCAGATACGCAGTATTTT
TRBV14	TRBJ2-7	NA	NA	CASSLRSTRHEQYF	TGTGCCAGCAGCCTTCGTTCGACTAGGCACGAGCAGTACTTC
TRBV3-1/TRBV3-2	TRBJ1-1	once	NA	CASSHGPGVGEAFF	TGTGCCAGCAGCCATGGCCCGGGGGTGGGTGAAGCTTTCTTT
TRBV28	TRBJ1-6	NA	TRBD1	CASSLFRQGNSPLHF	TGTGCCAGCAGTTTATTCCGACAGGGAAATTCACCCCTCCACTTT
TRBV19	TRBJ1-1	NA	NA	CASRIQDVNTEAFF	TGTGCCAGTAGGATACAGGATGTGAACACTGAAGCTTTCTTT
TRBV4-1	TRBJ2-3	NA	TRBD1	CASSQRTGASTDTQYF	TGCGCCAGCAGCCAAAGGACAGGGGCTAGCACAGATACGCAGTATTTT
TRBV10-2	TRBJ2-1	NA	TRBD2	CASSEGTSGVIEQFF	TGCGCCAGCAGTGAGGGGACTAGCGGGGTTATTGAGCAGTTCTTC
TRBV5-5	TRBJ2-1	NA	TRBD1	CASSLAPRDRSSYNEQFF	TGTGCCAGCAGCTTGGCCCCACGGGACAGGAGCTCCTACAATGAGCAGTTCTTC
TRBV7-2	TRBJ1-6	NA	NA	CASSLLEGGNSPLHF	TGTGCCAGCAGCCTCCTTGAGGGTGGGAATTCACCCCTCCACTTT
TRBV6-1	TRBJ1-2	NA	NA	CASSTGLGTYGYTF	TGTGCCAGCAGTACAGGGTTGGGGACCTATGGCTACACCTTC
TRBV6-5	TRBJ2-1	once	TRBD2	CASRGLAGGPNEQFF	TGTGCCAGCAGGGGACTAGCGGGGGGGCCTAATGAGCAGTTCTTC
TRBV10-3	TRBJ1-2	NA	NA	CASSETGDGYTF	TGTGCCTCTAGCGAGACGGGAGATGGCTACACCTTC
TRBV19	TRBJ2-7	once	NA	CASRGVDEQYF	TGTGCCAGCAGGGGGGTCGACGAGCAGTACTTC
TRBV12-3/TRBV12-4	TRBJ2-1	NA	NA	CASSFRREQFF	TGTGCCAGCAGTTTCAGGAGGGAGCAGTTCTTC
TRBV3-1/TRBV3-2	TRBJ2-1	NA	NA	CASTHSYADNEQFF	TGTGCCAGCACCCATTCCTACGCCGACAATGAGCAGTTCTTC
TRBV7-9	TRBJ1-1	once	TRBD1	CATRQGSEAFF	TGTGCCACCCGACAGGGGTCTGAAGCTTTCTTT
TRBV30	TRBJ1-1	few	NA	CAWRFHRAQNTEAFF	TGTGCCTGGAGGTTCCACAGGGCTCAGAACACTGAAGCTTTCTTT
TRBV10-1	TRBJ1-6	once	TRBD1	CASSGDSPSQFGSPLHF	TGCGCCAGCAGCGGGGACAGTCCCTCCCAATTCGGATCACCCCTCCACTTT
TRBV15	TRBJ1-2	NA	TRBD1	CATSYQGDNYGYTF	TGTGCCACCAGCTACCAGGGGGATAACTATGGCTACACCTTC
TRBV19	TRBJ1-3	NA	TRBD1	CASRGTGLVIYF	TGTGCCAGTAGGGGGACAGGCTTGGTGATATATTTT
TRBV2	TRBJ2-7	NA	TRBD1	CASSGQGVYEQYF	TGTGCCAGCAGTGGACAGGGGGTTTACGAGCAGTACTTC
TRBV19	TRBJ1-1	NA	NA	CASSIATALNTEAFF	TGTGCCAGTAGTATAGCAACAGCCTTGAACACTGAAGCTTTCTTT
TRBV5-1	TRBJ2-3	NA	NA	CASSLVWRGLADTQYF	TGCGCCAGCAGCTTGGTCTGGCGGGGGCTCGCAGATACGCAGTATTTT
TRBV4-3	TRBJ1-6	NA	NA	CASSHPIPNSPLHF	TGCGCCAGCAGCCATCCCATCCCAAATTCACCCCTCCACTTT